Shown below are 15 T cell receptor beta chains from a single sample sequenced in a study of radiotherapy plus CTLA-4 blockade in lung cancer. The assay was immunoSEQ multiplex PCR, and TCRdb's table has in-frame clones only and misses some. The sample includes about 110,000 clones, more than 70% of them seen just once. Here the sequenced sample was peripheral blood, taken from a patient treated with radiotherapy plus ipilimumab. These receptors were taken from a human donor with non-small cell lung cancer that progressed on radiotherapy plus ipilimumab. Some clones in this sample may be carry-over from other donors' samples.

The DNA for the CDR3 is TGTGCCAGCAGCCAAGGATACGGGGTGGGAGGCTACACCTTC. It encodes CASSQGYGVGGYTF. V gene TRBV14 combines with J gene TRBJ1-2; D gene uncertain. This CDR3 has 14 residues. Germline V gene lookup returns CDR1 SGHDN and CDR2 FVKESK. Trimming stripped 1 base from V and 8 bases from J, with 14 bases between.

V and J are TRBV18 and TRBJ2-7; the D gene is possibly TRBD1 (5 bases). CDR3 length: 16 residues. The germline V and J ends were trimmed by 2 bases and 5 bases, with 19 bases remaining between them. The germline V gene has CDR1 KGHSH and CDR2 LQKENI. The CDR3 spells CASSPSRADGLDEQYF. The CDR3 DNA follows: TGTGCCAGCTCACCATCCAGGGCCGATGGCTTGGACGAGCAGTACTTC.

This chain uses TRBV7-2 with TRBJ2-3; 12 nucleotides match TRBD2. Germline V gene sequence: CDR1 SGHTA, CDR2 FQGNSA. V shed 4 bases and J 4 bases; nucleotides not matched to a gene: 12. This CDR3 region has 18 residues. The CDR3 loop is CASSSRLAGGNQADTQYF. The CDR3, as DNA: TGTGCCAGCAGCTCACGGCTAGCGGGGGGGAATCAGGCAGATACGCAGTATTTT.

This clone was observed a handful of times. The V and J genes are TRBV6-5 and TRBJ1-1, with 7 bases that match TRBD1. The CDR3 extends over 14 amino acids. CDR1 and CDR2 (germline): MNHEY, SVGAGI. The trim removed 5 bases at V and 0 bases at J, leaving 3 bases unmatched. CDR3 region: CASSKQGMNTEAFF. The CDR3 bases are TGTGCCAGCAGTAAACAGGGGATGAACACTGAAGCTTTCTTT.

V and J are TRBV7-9 and TRBJ1-1; 7 positions match TRBD1. The CDR3 spans 13 residues. Germline V gene data show CDR1 as SEHNR and CDR2 as FQNEAQ (reference sequence). V shed 3 bases and J 7 bases; nucleotides not matched to a gene: 5. CDR3 sequence (DNA): TGTGCCAGCAGCTTGGGGACAGCAATTGAAGCTTTCTTT. Amino acid sequence: CASSLGTAIEAFF.

V and J are TRBV4-2 and TRBJ2-3; 9 bases fit TRBD1. This CDR3 comprises 17 residues. The V segment lost 2 bases and the J segment 2 bases; nucleotides outside the gene matches: 8. Per germline, CDR1 LGHNA and CDR2 YNFKEQ. CDR3 region: CASSQTTGGLLTDTQYF. The CDR3 DNA reads as TGTGCCAGCAGCCAAACTACAGGGGGCCTCCTCACAGATACGCAGTATTTT.

The rearrangement links TRBV5-8 to TRBJ1-5; D gene ambiguous. The germline CDR1 and CDR2 sequences are SGHTS and YDEGEE. The CDR3 totals 12 residues. Trimming stripped 2 bases from V and 9 bases from J, with 9 bases between. CDR3 sequence: CASSLPSGPQHF. CDR3 DNA: TGTGCCAGCAGCTTACCTTCTGGGCCCCAGCATTTT.

This sequence joins TRBV15 and TRBJ1-5; perhaps TRBD1 as D (6 bases). CDR3 length: 17 residues. The V gene lost 3 bases and the J gene lost 2 bases, with 17 bases spanning the gap. Germline CDR1 and CDR2: LNHNV and YYDKDF (reference sequence). The CDR3: CATSSEQGFSGNQPQHF. CDR3 in DNA: TGTGCCACCAGCAGCGAACAGGGATTCTCTGGCAATCAGCCCCAGCATTTT.

V gene TRBV6-5 combines with J gene TRBJ2-2; 8 bases agree with TRBD1. The J segment lost 1 base and the V segment lost 7 bases, leaving 2 bases of the junction unmatched. Germline V lookup: CDR1 MNHEY, CDR2 SVGAGI. This CDR3 comprises 14 residues. As DNA, the CDR3 is TGTGCCAGCAAAGGACAGGGGAACACCGGGGAGCTGTTTTTT. Protein: CASKGQGNTGELFF.

The genes are TRBV6-1 and TRBJ2-5; TRBD1 aligns across 7 bases. Trimming removed 10 bases from V and 4 bases from J; junction bases left unmatched: 9. Germline V gene sequence: CDR1 MNHNS, CDR2 SASEGT. This CDR3 has 13 residues. CDR3 sequence reads: CAIGYTGVETQYF. The DNA for the CDR3 is TGTGCCATCGGGTATACAGGGGTAGAGACCCAGTACTTC.

This chain uses TRBV7-9 with TRBJ1-2, with D perhaps TRBD1 (5 bases). This CDR3 is built from 17 residues. In germline, CDR1 is SEHNR, CDR2 FQNEAQ (reference sequence). The V and J ends lost 5 bases and 5 bases respectively, with 24 bases between them. The CDR3 spells CASSGGPPGRANYGYTF. The CDR3 DNA follows: TGTGCCAGCAGCGGGGGACCCCCGGGCCGGGCGAATTATGGCTACACCTTC.

This chain uses TRBV5-1 with TRBJ2-3; no reliable D call. V dropped 7 bases and J dropped 1 base, with 4 bases sitting between them. Germline lookup yields CDR1 SGHRS and CDR2 YFSETQ. This CDR3 is built from 11 residues. CDR3 bases: TGCGCCAGCGTGGGCACAGATACGCAGTATTTT. Its translation: CASVGTDTQYF.

This chain joins TRBV6-5 and TRBJ2-2; D not resolved. The CDR3 sequence is 15 residues long. The V end was cut by 0 bases, the J end by 6 bases, with 11 bases between. Germline loops: CDR1 MNHEY, CDR2 SVGAGI. This CDR3 reads CASSYSGLYSGELFF. The CDR3 region has the DNA TGTGCCAGCAGTTACTCAGGGTTATATTCCGGGGAGCTGTTTTTT.

The chain carries TRBV5-1 and TRBJ2-5; 14 bases align to TRBD2. V trimming: 4 bases; J trimming: 5 bases; junction bases outside the gene matches: 7. From germline, CDR1 is SGHRS and CDR2 YFSETQ. CDR3 size: 16 residues. In nucleotides, the CDR3 is TGCGCCAGCAGCCTCCGGACTAGCGGGGGGCCGGAGACCCAGTACTTC. Protein sequence: CASSLRTSGGPETQYF.

CDR3 DNA: TGTGCCAGCAGTACGCGGTTAGGGGCAGATCCTTTCTTT. Residues: CASSTRLGADPFF. J is TRBJ1-1 and V is TRBV27, with D perhaps TRBD1 (5 bases). Germline lookup yields CDR1 MNHEY and CDR2 SMNVEV (reference sequence). The CDR3 has 13 amino acids. Trimming removed 5 bases at V and 12 bases at J, with 19 bases between.